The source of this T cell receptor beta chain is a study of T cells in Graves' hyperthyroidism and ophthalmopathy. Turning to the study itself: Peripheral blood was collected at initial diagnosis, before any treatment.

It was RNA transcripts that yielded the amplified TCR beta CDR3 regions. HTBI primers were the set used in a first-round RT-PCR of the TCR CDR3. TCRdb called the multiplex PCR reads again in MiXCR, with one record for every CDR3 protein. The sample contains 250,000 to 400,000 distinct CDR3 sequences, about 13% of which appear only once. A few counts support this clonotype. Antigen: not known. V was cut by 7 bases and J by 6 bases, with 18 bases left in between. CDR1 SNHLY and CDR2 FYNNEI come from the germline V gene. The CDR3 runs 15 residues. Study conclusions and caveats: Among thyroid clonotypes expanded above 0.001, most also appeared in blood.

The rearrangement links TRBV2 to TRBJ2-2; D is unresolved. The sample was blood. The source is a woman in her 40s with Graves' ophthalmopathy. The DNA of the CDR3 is TGTGCCAGCACCTCCTACCCCCGGCTTCCCGGGGAGCTGTTTTTT. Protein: CASTSYPRLPGELFF.